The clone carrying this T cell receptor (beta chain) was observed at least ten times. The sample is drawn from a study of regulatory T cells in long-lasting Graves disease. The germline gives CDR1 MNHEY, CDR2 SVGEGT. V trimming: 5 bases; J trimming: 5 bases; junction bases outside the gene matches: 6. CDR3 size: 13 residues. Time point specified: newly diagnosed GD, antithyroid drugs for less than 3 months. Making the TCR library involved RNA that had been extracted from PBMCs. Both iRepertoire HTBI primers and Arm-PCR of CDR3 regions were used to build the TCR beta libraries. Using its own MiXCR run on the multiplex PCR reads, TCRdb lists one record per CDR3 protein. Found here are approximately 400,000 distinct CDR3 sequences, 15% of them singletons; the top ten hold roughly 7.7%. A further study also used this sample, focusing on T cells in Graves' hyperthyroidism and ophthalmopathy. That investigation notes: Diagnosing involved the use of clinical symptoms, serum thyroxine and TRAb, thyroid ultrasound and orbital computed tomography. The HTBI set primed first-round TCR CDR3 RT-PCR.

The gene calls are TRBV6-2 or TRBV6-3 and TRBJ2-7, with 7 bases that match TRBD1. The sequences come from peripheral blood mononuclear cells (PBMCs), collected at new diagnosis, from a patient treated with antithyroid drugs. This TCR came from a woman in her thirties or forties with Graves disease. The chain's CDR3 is CASSRTGMDEQYF. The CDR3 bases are TGTGCCAGCAGTCGGACAGGAATGGACGAGCAGTACTTC.